One sample yielded the 18 T cell receptor beta chains listed below, sequenced in a study of Graves' ophthalmopathy and Graves' hyperthyroidism. RNA transcripts served as template for amplifying TCR beta CDR3 sequences. After a first-round RT-PCR with HTBI primers, a second-round multiplex PCR was run. TCRdb independently ran MiXCR on the multiplex PCR reads; one entry per CDR3 protein. The sample shows hundreds of thousands of distinct CDR3 sequences, 20% to 25% of them seen only once. The sample taken for sequencing was peripheral blood. The receptors were gathered from a woman between 18 and 29 years old with stable Graves' hyperthyroidism. Some clones in this sample may be carry-over from other donors' samples.

This clonotype was recorded at least ten times. The rearrangement links TRBV20-1 to TRBJ1-5; 9 nucleotides agree with TRBD1. The V segment lost 3 bases and the J segment 5 bases; nucleotides outside the gene matches: 8. This CDR3 is built from 15 residues. Germline loops: CDR1 DFQATT, CDR2 SNEGSKA (reference sequence). This chain's CDR3 is CSARGTGWDDQPQHF. The CDR3 DNA follows: TGCAGTGCTAGGGGGACAGGGTGGGATGATCAGCCCCAGCATTTT.

This clonotype was counted only a few times. The gene calls are TRBV18 and TRBJ1-1; D not certain. Germline V gene data show CDR1 as KGHSH and CDR2 as LQKENI. The V and J ends lost 2 bases and 2 bases respectively, with 9 bases between them. CDR3 length: 14 amino acids. CDR3 bases: TGTGCCAGCTCACCAAGTGTAGATAACACTGAAGCTTTCTTT. It translates to CASSPSVDNTEAFF.

This clonotype was seen only a few times. This sequence joins TRBV15 and TRBJ1-5; D is perhaps TRBD1 (5 bases). CDR3 size: 15 residues. Deletions cut 4 bases from V and 3 bases from J, with 13 bases between. CDR1 LNHNV and CDR2 YYDKDF come from the germline V gene (reference sequence). CDR3 DNA sequence: TGTGCCACCAGCACCATGACAGAGCCCAATCAGCCCCAGCATTTT. Its protein is CATSTMTEPNQPQHF.

This clonotype was observed at least ten times. The chain couples TRBV20-1 to TRBJ1-2; D gene ambiguous. The CDR3 is 14 amino acids. Germline V gene lookup returns CDR1 DFQATT and CDR2 SNEGSKA (reference sequence). The V end was cut by 0 bases, the J end by 2 bases, with 10 bases between. CDR3 in DNA: TGCAGTGCTAGAGATGCAGTGGCCAACTATGGCTACACCTTC. Residues: CSARDAVANYGYTF.

The chain couples TRBV12-3 or TRBV12-4 to TRBJ2-7; a weak D match, TRBD1 (5 bases). The V end lost 7 bases, the J end lost 12 bases, and 16 bases lay between the germline ends. This CDR3 has 11 residues. The DNA for the CDR3 is TGTGCCAGCACAGGGTCCTATCCGTTGTACTTC. It is translated as CASTGSYPLYF.

In its sample, this clonotype was seen many times. The chain carries TRBV7-9 and TRBJ2-7, with a possible D match to TRBD1 (6 bases). CDR1 and CDR2 from the germline V gene are SEHNR and FQNEAQ (reference sequence). V was shortened by 7 bases and J by 2 bases, with 15 bases between the two germline ends. This CDR3 is built from 14 residues. The chain's CDR3 is CASTAPGHPYEQYF. As DNA, the CDR3 is TGTGCCAGCACGGCCCCGGGACACCCCTACGAGCAGTACTTC.

The chain recombines TRBV27 with TRBJ1-1, with D hard to call. Deletions cut 5 bases from V and 3 bases from J, with 10 bases between. The CDR3 contains 13 residues. Germline loops: CDR1 MNHEY, CDR2 SMNVEV (reference sequence). The CDR3 DNA is TGTGCCAGCAGTGACCCGGGAGACACTGAAGCTTTCTTT. Translated, it gives CASSDPGDTEAFF.

This clonotype was seen many times. At one boundary the junction diverges from the germline segment, which might be a read error. This chain joins TRBV5-1 and TRBJ1-2; 7 bases map to TRBD1. Germline-derived CDR1 and CDR2 are SGHRS and YFSETQ. This CDR3 spans 14 amino acids. This CDR3 reads CASSLAQGSYGYTF. The CDR3 DNA sequence: TGTGCCAGCAGCTTAGCACAGGGGAGTTATGGCTACACCTTC. The variable domain in full, completed from reference TRBV5-1 and TRBJ1-2, reads KAGVTQTPRYLIKTRGQQVTLSCSPISGHRSVSWYQQTPGQGLQFLFEYFSETQRNKGNFPGRFSGRQFSNSRSEMNVSTLELGDSALYLCASSLAQGSYGYTFGSGTRLTVV.

In this sample, this clonotype turned up many times. V is TRBV15 and J is TRBJ2-7, with D perhaps being TRBD1 or TRBD2 (5 bases each). The CDR3 runs 16 residues. The germline gives CDR1 LNHNV, CDR2 YYDKDF (reference sequence). Trimming took 0 bases from V and 3 from J, leaving 15 bases between them. DNA for the CDR3: TGTGCCACCAGCAGAGAACCACCCGGGACGCACTACGAGCAGTACTTC. Protein: CATSREPPGTHYEQYF.

This clonotype showed up many times. The chain carries TRBV6-2 or TRBV6-3 and TRBJ1-1, with D perhaps matching TRBD1 (5 bases). This CDR3 has 16 residues. From germline, CDR1 is MNHEY and CDR2 SVGEGT. The ends were cut back, 2 bases at V and 0 bases at J, with 13 bases in the middle. CDR3 nucleotides: TGTGCCAGCAGTTACCCGGCAGGGTCGGTGAACACTGAAGCTTTCTTT. As protein: CASSYPAGSVNTEAFF.

The genes are TRBV4-1 and TRBJ1-1; possibly TRBD1 for D (5 bases). This CDR3 spans 14 amino acids. Germline CDR1 and CDR2: MGHRA and YSYEKL. The V end lost 6 bases, the J end lost 3 bases, and 14 bases lay between the germline ends. This chain's CDR3 is CASRAGTSYTEAFF. In DNA, the CDR3 is TGCGCCAGCAGGGCCGGGACCTCCTACACTGAAGCTTTCTTT.

This clonotype was seen many times. This chain links TRBV30 with TRBJ2-3; D assignment may be TRBD1 or TRBD2 (5 bases each). V dropped 6 bases and J dropped 6 bases, with 16 bases sitting between them. This CDR3 is built from 13 residues. CDR1 GTSNPN and CDR2 SVGIG come from the germline V gene (reference sequence). CDR3 nucleotide sequence: TGTGCCTGCACCGGGACCCCGGCGGATACGCAGTATTTT. This translates into CACTGTPADTQYF.

This clonotype was found once. This chain connects TRBV6-2 or TRBV6-3 to TRBJ1-2; D not certain. The CDR3 runs to 13 residues. Germline assignment: CDR1 MNHEY and CDR2 SVGEGT. V shed 0 bases and J shed 1 base, with 3 bases lying between them. CDR3 sequence (DNA): TGTGCCAGCAGTTACTCCGTTAACTATGGCTACACCTTC. Encoded protein: CASSYSVNYGYTF.

This clonotype was picked up many times. Germline and junction disagree at one end, which may indicate a read error. V and J are TRBV6-1 and TRBJ2-7, with D uncertain. The CDR3 runs 12 residues. Germline V CDR1 and CDR2: MNHNS, SASEGT. The CDR3 DNA sequence: TGTGCCAGCAGTGACAACCTCTACGAGCAGCACTTC. It yields the protein CASSDNLYEQHF.

This clonotype was seen more than once but under ten times. The rearrangement links TRBV7-9 to TRBJ2-2; D is uncertain. V lost 5 bases and J 3 bases, leaving 10 bases between the germline ends. The CDR3 loop spans 14 amino acids. Germline CDR1 reads SEHNR; CDR2 reads FQNEAQ (reference sequence). CDR3 sequence reads: CASSLGRDTGELFF. CDR3 DNA: TGTGCCAGCAGCCTCGGACGAGACACCGGGGAGCTGTTTTTT. The full variable domain, completed using reference TRBV7-9 and TRBJ2-2, is DTGVSQNPRHKITKRGQNVTFRCDPISEHNRLYWYRQTLGQGPEFLTYFQNEAQLEKSRLLSDRFSAERPKGSFSTLEIQRTEQGDSAMYLCASSLGRDTGELFFGEGSRLTVL.

This clonotype was found many times. The chain has TRBV12-3 or TRBV12-4 and TRBJ1-6, with D uncertain. V lost 1 base and J 6 bases, leaving 7 bases between the germline ends. This CDR3 comprises 14 residues. This CDR3 is CASSLGGTNSPLHF. The CDR3 bases are TGTGCCAGCAGTTTAGGCGGCACTAATTCACCCCTCCACTTT.

This clonotype was observed at least ten times. The chain links TRBV12-3 or TRBV12-4 to TRBJ1-5; a possible D gene is TRBD1 (6 bases). V gave up 7 bases and J gave up 1 base, with 17 bases separating them. The CDR3 totals 16 residues. This CDR3 is CASTNLGTFSNQPQHF. The CDR3, as DNA: TGTGCCAGCACCAACCTCGGGACATTCAGCAATCAGCCCCAGCATTTT.

This clonotype has just a few counts. The V gene is TRBV7-8, the J gene TRBJ1-2; tentative D call: TRBD1 (5 bases). Germline CDR1 reads SGHVS; CDR2 reads FQNEAQ. Trimming removed 0 bases at V and 3 bases at J, with 8 bases between. This CDR3 region has 14 residues. The CDR3 sequence: CASSLALGDYGYTF. As DNA, the CDR3 is TGTGCCAGCAGCTTAGCCCTGGGGGACTATGGCTACACCTTC.